These T cell receptor beta chains were read from a single sample in a study of T-cell reconstitution after alpha-beta-depleted transplantation in children. TCRdb analysed the PCR reads with MiXCR anew, one entry per CDR3 protein. The sample holds approximately 80,000 distinct CDR3 sequences, around an eighth seen once. The sample in question was PBMCs, mostly from graft donor cells, obtained 180 days after TCRalphabeta/CD19-depleted stem cell transplant. These receptors all come from a male patient aged 2-9 years who had a stem cell transplant for acute lymphoblastic leukemia, so the T cells may come from the graft donor. Each CDR3 is given with its conserved first and last residue. The order of the fields is clone size, J gene, V gene, CDR3 protein. Some rows have no size entry. The others give once, few or many, or a class for an expanded clone.

clone size: few
J gene: TRBJ1-2
V gene: TRBV5-1
CDR3 protein: CASSTGGYGYGYTF

clone size: many
J gene: TRBJ2-1
V gene: TRBV7-2
CDR3 protein: CASSLRRLSNNEQFF

clone size: few
J gene: TRBJ1-5
V gene: TRBV28
CDR3 protein: CASSFAPSNQPQHF

clone size: NA
J gene: TRBJ1-1
V gene: TRBV7-2
CDR3 protein: CASSPVVLGYTEAFF

clone size: NA
J gene: TRBJ1-1
V gene: TRBV29-1
CDR3 protein: CSVFPAGEAFF

clone size: few
J gene: TRBJ2-5
V gene: TRBV7-2
CDR3 protein: CASSPGGGRRETQYF

clone size: NA
J gene: TRBJ2-3
V gene: TRBV27
CDR3 protein: CASTRTSGNVGTQYF

clone size: few
J gene: TRBJ2-5
V gene: TRBV4-3
CDR3 protein: CASSQEGGIQETQYF

clone size: many
J gene: TRBJ2-3
V gene: TRBV4-1
CDR3 protein: CASSQDRRGDTDTQYF

clone size: few
J gene: TRBJ1-3
V gene: TRBV6-2/TRBV6-3
CDR3 protein: CASSYPPNTIYF

clone size: many
J gene: TRBJ1-1
V gene: TRBV6-5
CDR3 protein: CASSYGGTGSTEAFF

clone size: few
J gene: TRBJ1-2
V gene: TRBV20-1
CDR3 protein: CSASPEQGVYYGYTF

clone size: NA
J gene: TRBJ1-5
V gene: TRBV7-2
CDR3 protein: CASSLVGGRNNQPQHF

clone size: NA
J gene: TRBJ2-1
V gene: TRBV7-6
CDR3 protein: CASSSRRGLAGASAENEQFF

clone size: NA
J gene: TRBJ2-1
V gene: TRBV4-3
CDR3 protein: CASSQGPLAGEGFNEQFF

clone size: many
J gene: TRBJ2-5
V gene: TRBV4-1
CDR3 protein: CASSPKRGQETQYF

clone size: few
J gene: TRBJ1-2
V gene: TRBV5-1
CDR3 protein: CASSLNLLQGNYGYTF

clone size: few
J gene: TRBJ1-1
V gene: TRBV18
CDR3 protein: CASSLRRGSTEAFF

clone size: NA
J gene: TRBJ2-5
V gene: TRBV5-1
CDR3 protein: CASSLAATSIQETQYF

clone size: few
J gene: TRBJ1-5
V gene: TRBV20-1
CDR3 protein: CSARVPTGRNQPQHF

clone size: NA
J gene: TRBJ2-5
V gene: TRBV4-2
CDR3 protein: CASSQDGAGQETQYF

clone size: few
J gene: TRBJ1-1
V gene: TRBV7-2
CDR3 protein: CASSLTDSLNTEAFF

clone size: NA
J gene: TRBJ2-7
V gene: TRBV5-1
CDR3 protein: CASSLDASPSYEQYF

clone size: NA
J gene: TRBJ1-2
V gene: TRBV11-2
CDR3 protein: CASSLGPGAIYGYTF

clone size: few
J gene: TRBJ2-3
V gene: TRBV4-3
CDR3 protein: CASSQGLSSTDTQYF

clone size: NA
J gene: TRBJ1-1
V gene: TRBV18
CDR3 protein: CASSPMARVARVEAFF

clone size: few
J gene: TRBJ2-2
V gene: TRBV20-1
CDR3 protein: CSARRGSNTGELFF

clone size: NA
J gene: TRBJ2-3
V gene: TRBV5-6
CDR3 protein: CASSGLGGATDTQYF

clone size: few
J gene: TRBJ2-5
V gene: TRBV27
CDR3 protein: CASSRGYPQETQYF

clone size: few
J gene: TRBJ2-3
V gene: TRBV6-1
CDR3 protein: CASRTGGADTQYF

clone size: few
J gene: TRBJ2-1
V gene: TRBV5-1
CDR3 protein: CASSLRPSPSSYNEQFF

clone size: many
J gene: TRBJ1-3
V gene: TRBV5-1
CDR3 protein: CASSLAARGSSGNTIYF

clone size: few
J gene: TRBJ1-5
V gene: TRBV7-2
CDR3 protein: CASSLVGKGGQPQHF

clone size: NA
J gene: TRBJ2-1
V gene: TRBV6-5
CDR3 protein: CASSYSWTPYNEQFF

clone size: few
J gene: TRBJ1-1
V gene: TRBV7-2
CDR3 protein: CASSLLALPSNTEAFF

clone size: few
J gene: TRBJ2-2
V gene: TRBV7-3
CDR3 protein: CPRGELFF

clone size: few
J gene: TRBJ2-3
V gene: TRBV12-3/TRBV12-4
CDR3 protein: CASRTDRVYTDTQYF

clone size: NA
J gene: TRBJ2-7
V gene: TRBV10-1
CDR3 protein: CARSGGEQYF

clone size: few
J gene: TRBJ2-7
V gene: TRBV5-1
CDR3 protein: CASSPGLAGAGPYEQYF

clone size: NA
J gene: TRBJ2-3
V gene: TRBV5-1
CDR3 protein: CASRDGATDTQYF

clone size: few
J gene: TRBJ1-1
V gene: TRBV4-2
CDR3 protein: CASSQGGTPEAFF

clone size: NA
J gene: TRBJ2-3
V gene: TRBV5-8
CDR3 protein: CASSPWTVLTDTQYF

clone size: NA
J gene: TRBJ2-6
V gene: TRBV11-2
CDR3 protein: CASSLIYTGGANVLTF

clone size: NA
J gene: TRBJ2-5
V gene: TRBV6-1
CDR3 protein: CASPGLGNMVQETQYF

clone size: few
J gene: TRBJ2-5
V gene: TRBV5-1
CDR3 protein: CASSGGLKETQYF

clone size: NA
J gene: TRBJ2-7
V gene: TRBV6-1
CDR3 protein: CASSPTGKLFYEQYF

clone size: few
J gene: TRBJ1-6
V gene: TRBV20-1
CDR3 protein: CSARDSSYNSPLHF

clone size: few
J gene: TRBJ1-2
V gene: TRBV7-9
CDR3 protein: CASSLGIGLHYTF

clone size: many
J gene: TRBJ2-1
V gene: TRBV18
CDR3 protein: CASSPSRDLYNEQFF

clone size: NA
J gene: TRBJ2-3
V gene: TRBV5-6
CDR3 protein: CASSFGRGLVTDTQYF

clone size: few
J gene: TRBJ1-5
V gene: TRBV12-3/TRBV12-4
CDR3 protein: CASSLQGARGQPQHF